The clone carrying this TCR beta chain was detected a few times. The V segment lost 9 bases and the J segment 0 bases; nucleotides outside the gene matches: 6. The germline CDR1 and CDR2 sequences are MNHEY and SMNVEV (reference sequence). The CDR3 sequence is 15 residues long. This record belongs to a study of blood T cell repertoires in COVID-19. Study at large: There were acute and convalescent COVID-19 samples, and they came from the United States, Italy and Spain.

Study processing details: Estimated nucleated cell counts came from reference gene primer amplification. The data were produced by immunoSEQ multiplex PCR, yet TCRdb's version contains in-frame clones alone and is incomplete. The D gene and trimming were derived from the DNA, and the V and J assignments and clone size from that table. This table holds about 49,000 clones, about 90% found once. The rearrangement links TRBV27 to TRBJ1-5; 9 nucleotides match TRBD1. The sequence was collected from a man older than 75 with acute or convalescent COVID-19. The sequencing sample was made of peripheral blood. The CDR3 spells CASRTGVISNQPQHF. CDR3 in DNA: TGTGCCAGTAGGACAGGGGTCATTAGCAATCAGCCCCAGCATTTT.